Below are 9 T cell receptor beta chains sequenced from a single sample in a study of brain T cells in children with intractable seizures. Libraries were prepared by immunoSEQ multiplex PCR; TCRdb keeps only in-frame clonotypes and omits some of them. The sample comprises 80,000 or so clones, around nine tenths of which are singletons, and around 24% rests with the top ten. The sample here was peripheral blood, taken at surgery. These receptor sequences come from a girl aged 2 to 10 with Rasmussen encephalitis and intractable seizures.

This sequence joins TRBV6-5 and TRBJ2-7, with TRBD1 identical over 9 bases. The V segment lost 8 bases and the J segment 5 bases; nucleotides outside the gene matches: 7. This CDR3 comprises 13 residues. The germline CDR1 and CDR2 sequences are MNHEY and SVGAGI. CDR3 coding DNA: TGTGCCAGCGGAGAGCGGGACAGGGACGAGCAGTACTTC. Amino acids: CASGERDRDEQYF.

This rearrangement joins TRBV19 to TRBJ1-2; D perhaps matches TRBD1 (6 bases). From germline, CDR1 is LNHDA and CDR2 SQIVND (reference sequence). V was clipped by 3 bases and J by 8 bases, with 16 bases between them. The CDR3 consists of 14 residues. CDR3 DNA sequence: TGTGCCAGTAGTATCGACAGGCGGGCAGCAGGCTACACCTTC. Its protein is CASSIDRRAAGYTF.

The chain combines TRBV5-4 with TRBJ2-1; maybe TRBD2 (6 bases). V lost 6 bases and J lost 8, with 18 bases in between. CDR1 is SGHNT, CDR2 YYREEE, per germline (reference sequence). The CDR3 has 14 amino acids. CDR3 region: CASTRLGVSDEQFF. DNA for the CDR3: TGTGCCAGCACACGACTAGGAGTCAGCGATGAGCAGTTCTTC.

As DNA, the CDR3 is TGTGCCAGCAGCTTAGATCAGGGCCTAGCGGGGGACACCGGGGAGCTGTTTTTT. Translated, it gives CASSLDQGLAGDTGELFF. V and J are TRBV11-2 and TRBJ2-2, with 10 nucleotides matching TRBD2. The V segment lost 0 bases and the J segment 3 bases; nucleotides outside the gene matches: 7. The CDR3 runs to 18 residues. Germline-derived CDR1 and CDR2 are SGHAT and FQNNGV. Using reference TRBV11-2 and TRBJ2-2 for the parts outside the CDR3, the full variable domain is EAGVAQSPRYKIIEKRQSVAFWCNPISGHATLYWYQQILGQGPKLLIQFQNNGVVDDSQLPKDRFSAERLKGVDSTLKIQPAKLEDSAVYLCASSLDQGLAGDTGELFFGEGSRLTVL.

This chain uses TRBV27 with TRBJ2-4; D not certain. This CDR3 region has 15 residues. The germline V gene encodes CDR1 MNHEY and CDR2 SMNVEV (reference sequence). Trimming cost V 3 bases and J 0 bases, with 9 bases left between them. The CDR3 here is CASSFDGIAKNIQYF. CDR3 in DNA: TGTGCCAGCAGTTTCGATGGAATAGCCAAAAACATTCAGTACTTC.

The chain is built from TRBV18 and TRBJ2-2, with 10 bases identical to TRBD2. CDR3 length: 18 amino acids. V was clipped by 6 bases and J by 4 bases; unmatched bases: 14. From germline, CDR1 is KGHSH and CDR2 LQKENI. In DNA, the CDR3 is TGTGCCAGCTCCTTGAGAGCGGGAGGGCGTCGAGGCACCGGGGAGCTGTTTTTT. Its protein product is CASSLRAGGRRGTGELFF. Variable domain in full (rest from reference TRBV18 and TRBJ2-2): NAGVMQNPRHLVRRRGQEARLRCSPMKGHSHVYWYRQLPEEGLKFMVYLQKENIIDESGMPKERFSAEFPKEGPSILRIQQVVRGDSAAYFCASSLRAGGRRGTGELFFGEGSRLTVL.

The chain couples TRBV30 to TRBJ2-1, with 9 bases that match TRBD2. The length of the CDR3 is 14 residues. V dropped 5 bases and J dropped 6; count of bases not matched to a gene: 8. CDR1 and CDR2 from the germline V gene are GTSNPN and SVGIG (reference sequence). The CDR3 reads CAWDSGSLFNEQFF. The CDR3 bases are TGTGCCTGGGATAGCGGGAGCCTTTTCAATGAGCAGTTCTTC.

The CDR3 sequence is CASKMDRGPGKLFF. DNA of the CDR3: TGTGCCAGCAAAATGGACAGGGGGCCTGGAAAACTGTTTTTT. V gene TRBV28 combines with J gene TRBJ1-4, with 11 bases identical to TRBD1. Germline CDR1 is MDHEN and CDR2 is SYDVKM. The CDR3 extends over 14 amino acids. V was pared by 7 bases and J by 10 bases, with 8 bases of the junction left unmatched.

V is TRBV6-4 and J is TRBJ1-6, with unresolved D. The CDR3 covers 13 residues. CDR1 and CDR2 from the germline V gene are MRHNA and SNTAGT. V shed 6 bases and J shed 8 bases, with 11 bases lying between them. CDR3 sequence reads: CASSGNKDSPLHF. DNA of the CDR3: TGTGCCAGCAGCGGGAATAAGGATTCACCCCTCCACTTT.